Presented here are 17 T cell receptor beta chains from one specimen sequenced in a study of molecular identifiers for immune sequencing clone quantification. TCRdb used MiXCR to reprocess the PCR reads, holding one entry per CDR3 protein. The data contain about 640,000 distinct CDR3 sequences, about 20% of them singletons. The sequenced sample consisted of naive CD8+ T cells from blood, with Jurkat cell RNA spiked in. As for subset: FACS-sorted CD8+CD4-CCR7+CD45RA+ naive T cells. Source of these receptors: a human donor in good health. Some libraries in this study had Jurkat cell RNA spiked in.

A word on this clonotype: Here the CDR3 omits its conserved ending phenylalanine or tryptophan, so a read error is the likely source. This rearrangement joins TRBV7-8 to TRBJ2-2; D may be TRBD1 or TRBD2 (8 bases each). The CDR3 loop spans 15 amino acids. CDR1 is SGHVS, CDR2 FQNEAQ, per germline. The CDR3 region is CASNLAGQDTGELFS. In DNA, the CDR3 is TGTGCCAGCAACTTAGCGGGACAGGATACCGGGGAGCTGTTTTCT.

This clonotype has ten or more counts. The gene calls are TRBV5-6 and TRBJ1-6; the D is unclear. The CDR3 is 16 amino acids. V was clipped by 4 bases and J by 7 bases, with 18 bases between them. Looked up from germline, CDR1 is SGHDT and CDR2 is YYEEEE. In DNA form, the CDR3 reads TGTGCCAGCAGCCAATCGCCGGACGGTTACAATTCACCCCTCCACTTT. Translating it yields CASSQSPDGYNSPLHF. The whole variable domain, filled in from reference TRBV5-6 and TRBJ1-6, reads DAGVTQSPTHLIKTRGQQVTLRCSPKSGHDTVSWYQQALGQGPQFIFQYYEEEERQRGNFPDRFSGHQFPNYSSELNVNALLLGDSALYLCASSQSPDGYNSPLHFGNGTRLTVT.

This clonotype was detected a few times. The genes are TRBV5-4 and TRBJ2-2; D not certain. The CDR3 has 12 residues. The ends were cut back, 7 bases at V and 2 bases at J, with 6 bases in the middle. Germline V gene data show CDR1 as SGHNT and CDR2 as YYREEE (reference sequence). CDR3 nucleotides: TGTGCCAGCCAGGAAAACACCGGGGAGCTGTTTTTT. It specifies CASQENTGELFF.

The sample holds a few counts of this clonotype. The chain couples TRBV10-3 to TRBJ2-3; 7 nucleotides match TRBD1. This CDR3 spans 14 amino acids. V trimming: 2 bases; J trimming: 4 bases; junction bases outside the gene matches: 3. Germline values: CDR1 ENHRY, CDR2 SYGVKD. The CDR3 loop reads CAISELTGPDTQYF. Here the CDR3 DNA reads TGTGCCATCAGTGAGCTGACAGGGCCAGATACGCAGTATTTT.

The rearrangement joins TRBV4-2 to TRBJ1-6, with D perhaps matching TRBD1 (6 bases). CDR1 is LGHNA, CDR2 YNFKEQ, per germline. This CDR3 region has 15 residues. The V gene lost 1 base and the J gene lost 7 bases, with 11 bases spanning the gap. The CDR3: CASSQARTENSPLHF. The CDR3 bases are TGTGCCAGCAGCCAAGCCCGGACAGAGAATTCACCCCTCCACTTT.

This clonotype has at least ten counts. The V and J genes are TRBV19 and TRBJ1-1; a possible D gene is TRBD1 (6 bases). The V gene's germline CDR1 is LNHDA and CDR2 SQIVND (reference sequence). The germline V and J ends were trimmed by 8 bases and 10 bases, with 14 bases remaining between them. The CDR3 has 11 residues. The CDR3 region is CASDKQGTAFF. The CDR3 DNA sequence: TGTGCCAGTGACAAGCAGGGGACAGCTTTCTTT.

Regarding this clonotype: Given a much more abundant clone one base away, this may be a read error. The chain employs TRBV6-5 and TRBJ2-3, with D uncertain. V lost 5 bases and J lost 4, with 13 bases in between. Germline CDR1 reads MNHEY; CDR2 reads SVGAGI. The CDR3 length is 14 residues. The CDR3 DNA sequence: TGTGCCAGCAGTCACCAATTCGGTCCAGATACGCAGTATTTT. Translation gives CASSHQFGPDTQYF.

This clonotype was seen repeatedly, ten times or more. The chain employs TRBV30 and TRBJ2-7; D unresolved. Germline V lookup: CDR1 GTSNPN, CDR2 SVGIG (reference sequence). The CDR3 consists of 13 residues. Trimming removed 8 bases at V and 0 bases at J, with 14 bases between. The chain's CDR3 is CAVRRLSSYEQYF. CDR3 nucleotide sequence: TGTGCCGTACGCCGCCTTAGCTCCTACGAGCAGTACTTC.

This clonotype was recorded many times. This chain joins TRBV7-9 and TRBJ2-7; maybe TRBD2 (5 bases). V shed 1 base and J shed 0 bases, with 10 bases lying between them. CDR1 and CDR2 (germline): SEHNR, FQNEAQ (reference sequence). The CDR3 spans 15 residues. CDR3 protein: CASSLGVTSSYEQYF. In nucleotides, the CDR3 is TGTGCCAGCAGCTTAGGGGTTACTAGCTCCTACGAGCAGTACTTC.

This clonotype showed up many times. This sequence joins TRBV6-5 and TRBJ2-7, with 8 nucleotides matching TRBD1. CDR3 length: 14 residues. V was pared by 0 bases and J by 3 bases, with 1 base of the junction left unmatched. Germline V gene sequence: CDR1 MNHEY, CDR2 SVGAGI. CDR3 sequence: CASSYSTGGYEQYF. The CDR3 DNA reads TGTGCCAGCAGTTACTCAACAGGGGGCTACGAGCAGTACTTC.

There are many counts of this clonotype. V gene TRBV11-2 combines with J gene TRBJ1-1; TRBD1 aligns across 11 bases. CDR1 and CDR2 from the germline V gene are SGHAT and FQNNGV. With 1 base clipped from V and 10 bases from J, the junction kept 2 bases outside the gene matches. This CDR3 comprises 13 residues. The CDR3 DNA is TGTGCCAGCAGCTTAGTCGGGACAGGGGGAGCTTTCTTT. Amino acid sequence: CASSLVGTGGAFF.

As regards this clonotype: A single base separates this from a much larger clone, so it may be a read error. The chain links TRBV20-1 to TRBJ1-4; no definite D call. This CDR3 has 15 amino acids. Germline V gene data show CDR1 as DFQATT and CDR2 as SNEGSKA (reference sequence). V was pared by 4 bases and J by 7 bases, with 19 bases between. The DNA of the CDR3 is TGCAGTGCTAAAGTCTTTGGGGAGGAGGGTGAAAAACTGTTTTTT. Translation gives CSAKVFGEEGEKLFF.

This clonotype was recorded at least ten times. This chain connects TRBV5-1 to TRBJ1-1; no definite D call. V dropped 2 bases and J dropped 7 bases, with 9 bases sitting between them. The CDR3 has 12 residues. CDR1 SGHRS and CDR2 YFSETQ come from the germline V gene. CDR3 DNA: TGCGCCAGCAGCTTCAAGGCCGGTGAAGCTTTCTTT. It encodes CASSFKAGEAFF.

This clonotype was counted at least ten times. The genes are TRBV20-1 and TRBJ2-7; 7 nucleotides align to TRBD1. The V gene end was trimmed by 0 bases and the J gene end by 7 bases; junction bases not matched to a gene: 18. The germline V gene has CDR1 DFQATT and CDR2 SNEGSKA (reference sequence). The CDR3 has 17 residues. CDR3 region: CSARDPSTGVNNDEQYF. The CDR3 DNA sequence: TGCAGTGCTAGAGATCCATCAACAGGGGTAAACAACGATGAGCAGTACTTC.

Turning to this clonotype: A much more abundant neighbour one base away suggests this may be a read error. The V and J genes are TRBV5-6 and TRBJ1-4; D is uncertain. CDR3 length: 13 amino acids. Germline-derived CDR1 and CDR2 are SGHDT and YYEEEE. CDR3 amino acids: CACSLDQSEKLFF. As DNA, the CDR3 is TGTGCCTGCAGCTTGGACCAAAGTGAAAAACTGTTTTTT.

The rearrangement links TRBV21-1 to TRBJ2-7; the table's D call, TRBD1, was not checked against the DNA. TRBV21-1 is annotated as a pseudogene. The CDR3 runs to 14 residues. As DNA, the CDR3 is TGTGCCAGCGGCATCCATCTTGACCGGGACGAGCAGTACTTC. Amino acids: CASGIHLDRDEQYF.

This clonotype was detected a few times. The rearrangement joins TRBV6-5 to TRBJ1-1; the D gene is possibly TRBD1 (5 bases). The CDR3 is 13 residues long. CDR1 and CDR2 from the germline V gene are MNHEY and SVGAGI. V lost 0 bases to trimming and J lost 11 bases, with 13 bases between them. CDR3 nucleotides: TGTGCCAGCAGTTACTCTCAAGGGACGCGGGCTTTCTTT. It translates to CASSYSQGTRAFF.